This TCR beta chain originates from a study of T cells in pancreatic ductal adenocarcinoma. Trimming removed 3 bases from V and 4 bases from J; junction bases left unmatched: 12. The length of the CDR3 is 19 residues. CDR1 ENHRY and CDR2 SYGVKD come from the germline V gene. Libraries were prepared by immunoSEQ multiplex PCR; TCRdb keeps only in-frame clonotypes and omits some of them. The sample lists some 16,000 clones; more than 75% were seen once. Surgery without prior neoadjuvant therapy was the treatment of the selected pancreatic ductal adenocarcinoma patients. V gene TRBV10-3 combines with J gene TRBJ2-2; 12 positions agree with TRBD1. This receptor was identified in a human donor with pancreatic ductal adenocarcinoma. Sequencing used PBMCs. In nucleotides, the CDR3 is TGTGCCATCAGTGACCCGACGGGGGACAGGGGGCGCGGCACCGGGGAGCTGTTTTTT. Encoded protein: CAISDPTGDRGRGTGELFF.